This T cell receptor (beta chain) was recovered during a study of blood T cell repertoires in COVID-19. Whole-study context: Sites across the United States, Italy and Spain contributed samples from acute and convalescent COVID-19. The analysed material was cDNA or gDNA that came from T cells, B-cell-depleted T cells, or PBMCs.

How the authors handled the data: Reference gene primer amplification gave estimated nucleated cell counts. Data came from immunoSEQ multiplex PCR; TCRdb stores just in-frame clones and leaves some out. V and J calls plus clone size are reproduced from that table; the DNA served to infer D and trimming. The table shows 200,000 to 250,000 clones, with about 79% occurring only once. The germline gives CDR1 SGHTA, CDR2 FQGNSA. J was trimmed by 8 bases and V by 4 bases; bases with no gene match: 15. CDR3 length equals 18 residues. The origin of this receptor is a woman aged 40 to 50 who had recovered from COVID-19. The sequencing sample was made of peripheral blood. This chain links TRBV7-2 with TRBJ1-6; 9 bases are a match to TRBD1. CDR3 sequence reads: CASSSILGGGQGYSPLHF. CDR3 nucleotides: TGTGCCAGCAGCTCAATCCTGGGAGGGGGACAGGGATATTCACCCCTCCACTTT. Together with reference TRBV7-2 and TRBJ1-6, the CDR3 gives the full variable domain: GAGVSQSPSNKVTEKGKDVELRCDPISGHTALYWYRQSLGQGLEFLIYFQGNSAPDKSGLPSDRFSAERTGGSVSTLTIQRTQQEDSAVYLCASSSILGGGQGYSPLHFGNGTRLTVT.